This T cell receptor (beta chain) comes out of a study of blood T cell repertoires in COVID-19 (dated by TCRdb to 2018 to 2021). Regarding the study in general: Samples covering the acute and convalescent phases of COVID-19 were provided by collaborators in the United States, Italy and Spain. Deeply sampled blood TCRbeta repertoires from subjects exposed to, actively infected with, or recovered from COVID-19 were included in the dataset. Where HLA class I and class II types were available, the types were taken from metadata supplied by the sample provider, not from assay-based typing. Samples were obtained from the ongoing ImmuneRACE study (first 160 participants) and from 950 to 1,500 subjects provided by 6 global collaborators. A de-identified subject ID, COVID-19 status, age in years and sex were almost always included in the sample metadata. The prospective study material was composed of cDNA or gDNA derived from T cells, B-cell-depleted T cells, or PBMCs. The repertoires were released in a freely available public database intended as a resource for research on the immune response to SARS-CoV-2. General conclusions and limits of the study: The quantity of clinical and demographic metadata differed by source and by participant and was supplied without curation.

From a lookup of the germline V gene, CDR1 and CDR2 are SNHLY and FYNNEI. Taken from cysteine to phenylalanine, the CDR3 has 15 residues. Kept here is only the CDR3 DNA, which spans 45 bases and is read in frame from base 1. At the junction V is shortened by 2 bases and J by 1 base, with 10 bases in between. Turning to this clone: Its cognate antigen has yet to be identified. Base qualities were left out, and no much larger clone turns up one base away.

TCRbeta CDR3 regions were amplified from genomic DNA using the immunoSEQ Assay, a bias-controlled multiplex PCR. On the study's bioinformatics: The number of nucleated cells in each sample was estimated from the amplification of reference gene primers within the assay. Sequence reads were collapsed and filtered to measure the absolute abundance of every unique TCRbeta CDR3 rearrangement. Productive Simpson clonality was computed per sample as the square root of Simpson's diversity index over productive rearrangements. In its TCRdb copy, this immuneACCESS table keeps in-frame sequences only and misses some clones. Where compared with another copy, unresolved V genes explain less than half of these, and the others have no known cause. Clonal size and the V and J genes are those of that table, whereas D and trimming came from the DNA. A total of around 180,000 clones appear in this sample, about 91% of them only once. Jointly, the top ten make up approximately 2.1% of the sample.

In the prospective study, participants were 18 to 89 years old, resided in about two dozen geographic areas of the United States, and were enrolled through a virtual design. In the prospective study, participants were assigned to cohorts based on the clinical history participants reported in a screening survey and a study questionnaire. Each participant in the prospective study had whole blood, serum and a nasopharyngeal or oropharyngeal swab collected by mobile phlebotomists. Over a roughly 2-month period, participants in the prospective study had the option of providing additional blood draws and questionnaires. Blood samples from the prospective study were shipped frozen or at room temperature prior to DNA extraction.

The sequence was obtained from a woman between 40 and 55 years old with acute COVID-19. Sequencing was done on a sample of PBMCs or T cells enriched from blood (not recorded which). The sequence is built from TRBV2 and TRBJ2-3; the D segment could be TRBD2, given 5 matching bases. In nucleotide form, the sequence is TGTGCCAGCAGTGAATCGGGGATTGGCACAGATACGCAGTATTTT. It is translated as CASSESGIGTDTQYF.